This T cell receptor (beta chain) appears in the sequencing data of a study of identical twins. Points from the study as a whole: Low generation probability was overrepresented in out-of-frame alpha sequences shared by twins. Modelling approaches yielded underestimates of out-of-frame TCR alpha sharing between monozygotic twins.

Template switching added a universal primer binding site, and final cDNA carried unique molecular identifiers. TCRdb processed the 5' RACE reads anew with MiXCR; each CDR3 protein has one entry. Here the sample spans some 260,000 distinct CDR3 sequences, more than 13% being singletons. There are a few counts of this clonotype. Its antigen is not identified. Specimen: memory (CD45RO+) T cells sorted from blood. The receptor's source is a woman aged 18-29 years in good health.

The CDR3 sequence: CATSDETGLQHF. CDR3 in DNA: TGTGCCACCAGTGACGAGACGGGCCTTCAACATTTT. This chain uses TRBV24-1 with TRBJ1-5; D not resolved. This CDR3 contains 12 residues. V lost 4 bases to trimming and J lost 16 bases, with 16 bases between them. Germline CDR1 and CDR2: KGHDR and SFDVKD.